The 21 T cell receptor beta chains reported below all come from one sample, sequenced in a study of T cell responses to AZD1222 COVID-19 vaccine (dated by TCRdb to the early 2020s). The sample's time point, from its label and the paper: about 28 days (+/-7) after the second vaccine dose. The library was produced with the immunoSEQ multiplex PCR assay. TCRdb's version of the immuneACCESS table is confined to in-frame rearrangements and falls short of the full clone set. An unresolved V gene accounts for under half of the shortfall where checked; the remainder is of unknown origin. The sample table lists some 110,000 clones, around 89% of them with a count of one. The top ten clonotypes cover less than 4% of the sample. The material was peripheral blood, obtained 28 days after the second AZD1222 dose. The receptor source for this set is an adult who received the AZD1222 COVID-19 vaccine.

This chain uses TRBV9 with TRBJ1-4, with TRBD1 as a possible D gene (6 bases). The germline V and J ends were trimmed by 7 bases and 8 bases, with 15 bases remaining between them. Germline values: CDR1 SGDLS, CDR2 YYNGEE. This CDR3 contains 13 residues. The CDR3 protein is CASAPGGREKLFF. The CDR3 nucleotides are TGTGCCAGCGCGCCCGGGGGGCGAGAAAAACTGTTTTTT.

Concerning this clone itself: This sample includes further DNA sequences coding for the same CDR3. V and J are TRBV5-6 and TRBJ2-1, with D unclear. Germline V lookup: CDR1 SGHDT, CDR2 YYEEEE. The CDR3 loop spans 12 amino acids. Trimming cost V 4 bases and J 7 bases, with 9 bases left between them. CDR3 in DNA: TGTGCCAGCAGCCTCATTGAGAATGAGCAGTTCTTC. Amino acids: CASSLIENEQFF.

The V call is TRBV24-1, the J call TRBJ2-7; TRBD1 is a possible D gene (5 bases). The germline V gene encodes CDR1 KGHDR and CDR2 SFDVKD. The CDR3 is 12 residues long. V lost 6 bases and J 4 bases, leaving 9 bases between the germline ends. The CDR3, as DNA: TGTGCCACCAGTTTAACAGGTTACGAGCAGTACTTC. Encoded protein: CATSLTGYEQYF.

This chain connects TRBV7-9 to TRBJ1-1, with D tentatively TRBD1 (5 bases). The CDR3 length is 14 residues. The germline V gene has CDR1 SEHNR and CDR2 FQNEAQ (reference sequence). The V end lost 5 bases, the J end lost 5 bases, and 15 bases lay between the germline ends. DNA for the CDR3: TGTGCCAGCAGCGTAGACCTCAGGGTTACTGAAGCTTTCTTT. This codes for CASSVDLRVTEAFF.

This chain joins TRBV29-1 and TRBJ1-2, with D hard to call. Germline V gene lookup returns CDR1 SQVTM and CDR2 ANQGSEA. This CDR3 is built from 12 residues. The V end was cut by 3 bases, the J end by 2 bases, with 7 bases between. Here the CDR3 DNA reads TGCAGCGTTGACGGCCAAAACTATGGCTACACCTTC. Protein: CSVDGQNYGYTF.

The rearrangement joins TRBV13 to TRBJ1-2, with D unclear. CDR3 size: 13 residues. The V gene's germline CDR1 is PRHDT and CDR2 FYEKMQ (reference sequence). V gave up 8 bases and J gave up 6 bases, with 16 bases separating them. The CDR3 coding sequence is TGTGCCAGCCACTTATACCCGACGGATGGCTACACCTTC. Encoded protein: CASHLYPTDGYTF. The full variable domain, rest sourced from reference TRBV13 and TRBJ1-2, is AAGVIQSPRHLIKEKRETATLKCYPIPRHDTVYWYQQGPGQDPQFLISFYEKMQSDKGSIPDRFSAQQFSDYHSELNMSSLELGDSALYFCASHLYPTDGYTFGSGTRLTVV.

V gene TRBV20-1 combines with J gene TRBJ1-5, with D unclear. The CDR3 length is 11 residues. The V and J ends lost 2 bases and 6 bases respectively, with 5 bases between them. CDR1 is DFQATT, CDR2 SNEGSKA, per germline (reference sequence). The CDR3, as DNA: TGCAGTGCTAGATTAGGTCAGCCCCAGCATTTT. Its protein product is CSARLGQPQHF.

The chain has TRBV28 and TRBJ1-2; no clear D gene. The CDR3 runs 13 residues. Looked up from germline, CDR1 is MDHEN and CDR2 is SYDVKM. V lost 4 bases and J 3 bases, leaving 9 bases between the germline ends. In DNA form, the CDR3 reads TGTGCCAGCAGTTCATCCCAGTACTATGGCTACACCTTC. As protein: CASSSSQYYGYTF.

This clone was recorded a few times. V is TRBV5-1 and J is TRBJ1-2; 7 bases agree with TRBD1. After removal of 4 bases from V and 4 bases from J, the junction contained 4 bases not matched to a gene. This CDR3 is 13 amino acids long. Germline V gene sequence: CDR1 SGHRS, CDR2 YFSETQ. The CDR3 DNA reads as TGCGCCAGCAGCCCGACAGGGACCTATGGCTACACCTTC. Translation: CASSPTGTYGYTF. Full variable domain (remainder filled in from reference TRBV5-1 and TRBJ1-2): KAGVTQTPRYLIKTRGQQVTLSCSPISGHRSVSWYQQTPGQGLQFLFEYFSETQRNKGNFPGRFSGRQFSNSRSEMNVSTLELGDSALYLCASSPTGTYGYTFGSGTRLTVV.

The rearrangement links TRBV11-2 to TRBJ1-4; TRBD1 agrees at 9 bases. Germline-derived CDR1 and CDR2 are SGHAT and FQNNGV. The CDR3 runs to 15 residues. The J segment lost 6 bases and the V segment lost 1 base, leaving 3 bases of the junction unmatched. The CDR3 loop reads CASSLVTGGDEKLFF. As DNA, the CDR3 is TGTGCCAGCAGCTTAGTCACAGGGGGCGATGAAAAACTGTTTTTT. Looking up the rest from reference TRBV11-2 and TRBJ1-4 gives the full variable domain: EAGVAQSPRYKIIEKRQSVAFWCNPISGHATLYWYQQILGQGPKLLIQFQNNGVVDDSQLPKDRFSAERLKGVDSTLKIQPAKLEDSAVYLCASSLVTGGDEKLFFGSGTQLSVL.

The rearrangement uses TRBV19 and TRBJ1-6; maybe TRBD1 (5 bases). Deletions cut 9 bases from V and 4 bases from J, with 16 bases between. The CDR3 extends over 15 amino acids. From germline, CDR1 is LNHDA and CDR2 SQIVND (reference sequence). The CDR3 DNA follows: TGTGCCAGCTTAGGAAGGGACGGATATAATTCACCCCTCCACTTT. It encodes CASLGRDGYNSPLHF.

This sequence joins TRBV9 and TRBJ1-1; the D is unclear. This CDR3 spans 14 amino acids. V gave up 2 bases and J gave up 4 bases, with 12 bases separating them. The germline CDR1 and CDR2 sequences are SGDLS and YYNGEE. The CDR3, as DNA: TGTGCCAGCAGCGTGATATCCTCGGGCACTGAAGCTTTCTTT. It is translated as CASSVISSGTEAFF.

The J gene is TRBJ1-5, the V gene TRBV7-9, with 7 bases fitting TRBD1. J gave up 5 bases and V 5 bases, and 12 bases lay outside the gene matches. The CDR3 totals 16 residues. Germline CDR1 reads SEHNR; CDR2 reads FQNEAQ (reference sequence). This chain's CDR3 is CASSPLPRGKDQPQHF. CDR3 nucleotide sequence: TGTGCCAGCAGCCCCCTGCCCAGGGGGAAGGATCAGCCCCAGCATTTT.

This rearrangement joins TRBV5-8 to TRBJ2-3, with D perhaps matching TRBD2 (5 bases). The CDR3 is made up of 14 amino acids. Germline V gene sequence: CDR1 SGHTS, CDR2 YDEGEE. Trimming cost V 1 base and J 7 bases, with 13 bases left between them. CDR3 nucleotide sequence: TGTGCCAGCAGCTTGAGTGGAGGTTTACATACGCAGTATTTT. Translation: CASSLSGGLHTQYF.

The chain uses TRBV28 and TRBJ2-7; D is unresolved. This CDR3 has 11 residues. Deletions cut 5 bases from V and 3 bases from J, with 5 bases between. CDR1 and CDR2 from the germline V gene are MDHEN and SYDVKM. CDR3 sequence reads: CASSPRYEQYF. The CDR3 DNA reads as TGTGCCAGCAGTCCCCGCTACGAGCAGTACTTC.

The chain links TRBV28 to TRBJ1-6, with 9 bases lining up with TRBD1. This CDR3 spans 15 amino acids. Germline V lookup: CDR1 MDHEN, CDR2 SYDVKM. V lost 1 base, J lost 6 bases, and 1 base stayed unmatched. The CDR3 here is CASSLLQGANSPLHF. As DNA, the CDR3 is TGTGCCAGCAGTTTATTACAGGGGGCTAATTCACCCCTCCACTTT.

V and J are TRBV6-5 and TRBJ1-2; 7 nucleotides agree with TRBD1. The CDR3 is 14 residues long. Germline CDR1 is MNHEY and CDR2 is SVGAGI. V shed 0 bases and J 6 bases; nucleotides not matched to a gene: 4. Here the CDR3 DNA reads TGTGCCAGCAGTTACTCAAGGGGGCGGGATGGCTACACCTTC. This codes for CASSYSRGRDGYTF.

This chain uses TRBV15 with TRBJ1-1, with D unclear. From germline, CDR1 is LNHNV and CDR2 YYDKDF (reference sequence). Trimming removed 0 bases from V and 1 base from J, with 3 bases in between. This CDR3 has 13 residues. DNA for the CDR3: TGTGCCACCAGCAGAGATCCGAACACTGAAGCTTTCTTT. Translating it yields CATSRDPNTEAFF.

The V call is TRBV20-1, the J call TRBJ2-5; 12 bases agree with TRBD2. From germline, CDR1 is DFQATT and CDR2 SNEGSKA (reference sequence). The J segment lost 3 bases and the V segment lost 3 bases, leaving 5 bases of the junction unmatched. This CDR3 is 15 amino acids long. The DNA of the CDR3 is TGCAGTGCTAGTTCCCGGACTAGCGGGGAAGAGACCCAGTACTTC. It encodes CSASSRTSGEETQYF.

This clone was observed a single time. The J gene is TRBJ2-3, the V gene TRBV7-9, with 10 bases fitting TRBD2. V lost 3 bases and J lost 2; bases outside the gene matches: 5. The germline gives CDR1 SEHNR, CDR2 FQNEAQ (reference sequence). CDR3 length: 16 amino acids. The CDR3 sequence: CASSFGLAGATDTQYF. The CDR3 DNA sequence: TGTGCCAGCAGCTTCGGCCTAGCGGGAGCCACAGATACGCAGTATTTT.

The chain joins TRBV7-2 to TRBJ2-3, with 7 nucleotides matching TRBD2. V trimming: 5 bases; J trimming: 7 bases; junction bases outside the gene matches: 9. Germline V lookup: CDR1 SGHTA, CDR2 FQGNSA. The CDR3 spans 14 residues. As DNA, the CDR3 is TGTGCCAGCAGCCCAGCGGGAAGTCGGCATACGCAGTATTTT. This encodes CASSPAGSRHTQYF.